Following are 27 T cell receptor beta chains from one sample sequenced in a study of PD-1 blockade in mismatch repair-deficient tumors. The protocol was immunoSEQ multiplex PCR, while the TCRdb copy is restricted to in-frame clones and leaves out a portion. The sample records around 51,000 clones, over 70% being singletons. The material was peripheral blood, obtained approximately 20 weeks after starting pembrolizumab. Receptors were obtained from an adult with mismatch repair-deficient cancer.

This CDR3 reads CASSFMGHSFSTNEKLFF. Here the CDR3 DNA reads TGCGCCAGCAGCTTTATGGGACACTCTTTCTCAACTAATGAAAAACTGTTTTTT. The chain has TRBV5-1 and TRBJ1-4, with D maybe TRBD1 (6 bases). The CDR3 spans 18 residues. Germline V gives CDR1 SGHRS, CDR2 YFSETQ. Trimming shortened V by 2 bases and J by 0 bases, and 17 bases separated the two germline ends.

This clone was recorded only once. This rearrangement joins TRBV10-3 to TRBJ2-5, with a possible D match to TRBD2 (6 bases). V was pared by 2 bases and J by 1 base, with 8 bases between. The CDR3 runs to 14 residues. CDR1 is ENHRY and CDR2 is SYGVKD in the germline V gene. This CDR3 is CAISEQTSQETQYF. CDR3 in DNA: TGTGCCATCAGTGAGCAGACTAGCCAAGAGACCCAGTACTTC.

This chain uses TRBV9 with TRBJ1-1; D unresolved. CDR3 length: 13 residues. Germline CDR1 SGDLS, CDR2 YYNGEE. Trimming left V 1 base short and J 0 bases short, with 4 bases between. The CDR3 is CASSVKVNTEAFF. CDR3 sequence (DNA): TGTGCCAGCAGCGTAAAAGTGAACACTGAAGCTTTCTTT.

This clone was found a few times. The J gene is TRBJ2-1, the V gene TRBV15; 7 nucleotides line up with TRBD2. Germline loops: CDR1 LNHNV, CDR2 YYDKDF (reference sequence). J was trimmed by 6 bases and V by 3 bases; bases with no gene match: 2. CDR3 size: 13 residues. The CDR3 nucleotides are TGTGCCACCAGCAGTGGGAGGGGCAATGAGCAGTTCTTC. Amino acids: CATSSGRGNEQFF.

The chain joins TRBV5-6 to TRBJ1-1; D is uncertain. V gave up 3 bases and J gave up 2 bases, with 14 bases separating them. From germline, CDR1 is SGHDT and CDR2 YYEEEE. This CDR3 has 15 residues. The CDR3: CASSSRPGINTEAFF. The CDR3 DNA follows: TGTGCCAGCAGCTCGCGTCCGGGCATCAACACTGAAGCTTTCTTT.

This sequence joins TRBV11-1 and TRBJ2-3, with TRBD2 identical over 7 bases. CDR3 length: 15 amino acids. V lost 6 bases and J lost 0; bases outside the gene matches: 6. CDR1 and CDR2 (germline): SGHAT, FQDESV (reference sequence). The CDR3 is CASSPSGASTDTQYF. The CDR3 coding sequence is TGTGCCAGCAGTCCTAGCGGTGCTAGCACAGATACGCAGTATTTT.

V usage is TRBV6-6 and J usage is TRBJ1-5; weak D call: TRBD1 (5 bases). This CDR3 spans 15 amino acids. Germline V gives CDR1 MNHNY, CDR2 SVGAGI (reference sequence). V was shortened by 8 bases and J by 0 bases, with 14 bases between the two germline ends. DNA for the CDR3: TGTGCCAGCGGGACGAGGGAAAATAGCAATCAGCCCCAGCATTTT. Protein sequence: CASGTRENSNQPQHF.

The chain joins TRBV10-3 to TRBJ2-7; TRBD2 agrees at 11 bases. Germline-derived CDR1 and CDR2 are ENHRY and SYGVKD. The CDR3 runs 16 residues. With 3 bases clipped from V and 7 bases from J, the junction kept 11 bases outside the gene matches. For the CDR3, the DNA is TGTGCCATCAGTGACTCTACTAGACTAGCGGGAAGTGAGCAGTACTTC. Translation: CAISDSTRLAGSEQYF.

V gene TRBV23-1 combines with J gene TRBJ2-5; D perhaps matches TRBD1 (6 bases). TRBV23-1 is an ORF; its function is uncertain. The CDR3 runs to 16 residues. V lost 0 bases, J lost 3 bases, and 14 bases lay in between. The CDR3 coding sequence is TGCGCCAGCAGTCAATCTAAAGGACAGCCAAAAGAGACCCAGTACTTC. Its protein is CASSQSKGQPKETQYF.

The chain carries TRBV9 and TRBJ2-1, with 8 bases aligning to TRBD2. V gave up 0 bases and J gave up 8 bases; unmatched junction bases: 7. The germline CDR1 and CDR2 sequences are SGDLS and YYNGEE. This CDR3 region has 15 residues. CDR3 bases: TGTGCCAGCAGCGTAGGACAGCGGGAGATGGATGAGCAGTTCTTC. Its protein is CASSVGQREMDEQFF.

This sequence joins TRBV15 and TRBJ2-7; D not resolved. The CDR3 is 14 amino acids. Trimming stripped 1 base from V and 2 bases from J, with 9 bases between. CDR1 and CDR2 from the germline V gene are LNHNV and YYDKDF (reference sequence). The CDR3 nucleotides read TGTGCCACCAGCAGAGGGGATTCTCCCTACGAGCAGTACTTC. Residues: CATSRGDSPYEQYF. The full variable domain, completed using reference TRBV15 and TRBJ2-7, is DAMVIQNPRYQVTQFGKPVTLSCSQTLNHNVMYWYQQKSSQAPKLLFHYYDKDFNNEADTPDNFQSRRPNTSFCFLDIRSPGLGDTAMYLCATSRGDSPYEQYFGPGTRLTVT.

The gene calls are TRBV9 and TRBJ2-3; D perhaps matches TRBD2 (6 bases). The length of the CDR3 is 13 residues. The germline V gene encodes CDR1 SGDLS and CDR2 YYNGEE. The V end was cut by 7 bases, the J end by 5 bases, with 14 bases between. This CDR3 is CASGGEAGDTQYF. The CDR3 nucleotides read TGTGCCAGCGGCGGGGAAGCGGGAGATACGCAGTATTTT.

The gene calls are TRBV11-2 and TRBJ2-7, with 7 positions matching TRBD1. V trimming: 3 bases; J trimming: 5 bases; junction bases outside the gene matches: 1. Germline V gene data show CDR1 as SGHAT and CDR2 as FQNNGV. This CDR3 has 12 amino acids. The CDR3 sequence: CASSFQGDEQYF. The CDR3 DNA sequence: TGTGCCAGCAGCTTCCAGGGGGACGAGCAGTACTTC.

To note about this clone: The junction departs from the called germline gene at one end, perhaps through a read error. The V gene is TRBV2, the J gene TRBJ2-1; D tentatively reads TRBD1 or TRBD2 (5 bases each). CDR1 is SNHLY and CDR2 is FYNNEI in the germline V gene. This CDR3 is built from 14 residues. In nucleotides, the CDR3 is TGTGCCAGCATGGGGGTACGAGAATACAATGAGCAGCTCTTC. Its protein product is CASMGVREYNEQLF.

V is TRBV5-6 and J is TRBJ2-5, with D possibly called TRBD1 or TRBD2 (5 bases each). This CDR3 region has 16 residues. V was shortened by 3 bases and J by 2 bases, with 17 bases between the two germline ends. Germline values: CDR1 SGHDT, CDR2 YYEEEE. This chain's CDR3 is CASSSLGPRAQETQYF. The CDR3 DNA sequence: TGTGCCAGCAGCTCCCTGGGGCCGAGGGCACAAGAGACCCAGTACTTC.

The chain has TRBV2 and TRBJ1-3; D call uncertain. The CDR3 length is 14 residues. Germline V lookup: CDR1 SNHLY, CDR2 FYNNEI. Trimming removed 4 bases from V and 2 bases from J, with 9 bases in between. DNA of the CDR3: TGTGCCAGCAGTGCTAAGTTGACTGGAAACACCATATATTTT. Translating it yields CASSAKLTGNTIYF.

The V and J genes are TRBV14 and TRBJ1-1; maybe TRBD1 (5 bases). This CDR3 has 14 amino acids. Germline V gives CDR1 SGHDN, CDR2 FVKESK. V dropped 1 base and J dropped 5 bases, with 11 bases sitting between them. In nucleotides, the CDR3 is TGTGCCAGCAGCCAAGGAGGGTGGGGGACTGAAGCTTTCTTT. Its protein is CASSQGGWGTEAFF.

The rearrangement uses TRBV5-1 and TRBJ2-1, with TRBD1 identical over 11 bases. V shed 0 bases and J 2 bases; nucleotides not matched to a gene: 1. Germline V lookup: CDR1 SGHRS, CDR2 YFSETQ. The length of the CDR3 is 16 residues. In nucleotides, the CDR3 is TGCGCCAGCAGCTTGGGGGGACAGGGGGCCTACAATGAGCAGTTCTTC. Translated, it gives CASSLGGQGAYNEQFF. Full variable domain (missing parts from reference TRBV5-1 and TRBJ2-1): KAGVTQTPRYLIKTRGQQVTLSCSPISGHRSVSWYQQTPGQGLQFLFEYFSETQRNKGNFPGRFSGRQFSNSRSEMNVSTLELGDSALYLCASSLGGQGAYNEQFFGPGTRLTVL.

The chain joins TRBV19 to TRBJ2-2; D unclear. In germline, CDR1 is LNHDA, CDR2 SQIVND (reference sequence). This CDR3 contains 13 residues. The V gene lost 1 base and the J gene lost 8 bases, with 8 bases spanning the gap. The CDR3: CASSIGETGELFF. DNA for the CDR3: TGTGCCAGTAGTATAGGGGAAACGGGGGAGCTGTTTTTT.

This clone was recorded a few times. This chain links TRBV7-9 with TRBJ2-7, with 8 bases matching TRBD1. Trimming at V came to 4 bases and at J to 3 bases, leaving 5 bases not matched to a gene. Per the germline V gene, CDR1 is SEHNR and CDR2 is FQNEAQ (reference sequence). The CDR3 is made up of 14 amino acids. The CDR3 is CASSSADRGYEQYF. The CDR3 DNA follows: TGTGCCAGCAGCTCCGCCGACAGGGGCTACGAGCAGTACTTC.

CDR3 region: CASSAVGLAGVGEYGELFF. In DNA form, the CDR3 reads TGTGCCAGTAGTGCCGTCGGACTAGCGGGAGTTGGTGAATATGGGGAGCTGTTTTTT. This chain connects TRBV19 to TRBJ2-2, with 13 bases matching TRBD2. J gave up 8 bases and V 5 bases, and 17 bases lay outside the gene matches. In germline, CDR1 is LNHDA, CDR2 SQIVND (reference sequence). The CDR3 runs 19 residues.

The chain uses TRBV11-2 and TRBJ2-1; 12 positions match TRBD2. The CDR3 consists of 16 residues. Per the germline V gene, CDR1 is SGHAT and CDR2 is FQNNGV. Trimming at V came to 1 base and at J to 4 bases, leaving 2 bases not matched to a gene. The CDR3 DNA is TGTGCCAGCAGCTTAGGCCTAGCGGGAGGGTACAATGAGCAGTTCTTC. It is translated as CASSLGLAGGYNEQFF.

The sample holds a few counts of this clone. This chain connects TRBV28 to TRBJ2-7, with TRBD2 matching 9 bases. The CDR3 covers 15 residues. V trimming: 2 bases; J trimming: 5 bases; junction bases outside the gene matches: 7. Germline CDR1 MDHEN, CDR2 SYDVKM. In DNA, the CDR3 is TGTGCCAGCAGTTTAAGGCGGGAGGGCCACGACGAGCAGTACTTC. Translation gives CASSLRREGHDEQYF.

The CDR3 sequence is CSVEGLAGPTDTQYF. CDR3 DNA sequence: TGCAGCGTTGAGGGTCTAGCGGGCCCCACAGATACGCAGTATTTT. V gene TRBV29-1 combines with J gene TRBJ2-3; 8 nucleotides line up with TRBD2. The CDR3 length is 15 residues. The trim removed 3 bases at V and 2 bases at J, leaving 7 bases unmatched. The germline gives CDR1 SQVTM, CDR2 ANQGSEA.

The chain joins TRBV10-3 to TRBJ1-4; tentative D call: TRBD1 (6 bases). From germline, CDR1 is ENHRY and CDR2 SYGVKD. This CDR3 contains 14 residues. V dropped 10 bases and J dropped 3 bases, with 15 bases sitting between them. CDR3: CATATQGPNEKLFF. The DNA for the CDR3 is TGTGCCACCGCGACACAGGGACCTAATGAAAAACTGTTTTTT.

The CDR3 spells CASSSGDQPQHF. DNA for the CDR3: TGTGCCAGCAGCTCGGGGGATCAGCCCCAGCATTTT. This sequence joins TRBV5-6 and TRBJ1-5, with D tentatively TRBD1 (5 bases). Between the trimmed V and J ends, which lost 3 bases and 5 bases, there was a span of 6 bases. The CDR3 is 12 amino acids. Germline V gene lookup returns CDR1 SGHDT and CDR2 YYEEEE.

The V gene is TRBV19, the J gene TRBJ1-1; possible D gene TRBD1, 6 bases. This CDR3 spans 11 amino acids. Germline CDR1 is LNHDA and CDR2 is SQIVND (reference sequence). Trimming took 7 bases from V and 8 from J, leaving 11 bases between them. The CDR3 loop is CASTRQGEAFF. The CDR3 nucleotides read TGTGCCAGTACCAGGCAGGGGGAAGCTTTCTTT.